The TCR beta chain described here comes from a study of post-analysis software for immune sequencing data. Study summary: Clinical courses comprised relapsing-remitting, secondary progressive and progressive-relapsing multiple sclerosis.

Findings and limits, study-wide: Samples prepared in the same batch strongly co-clustered by F measure. Controls had lower frequencies than patients of five TRBV segments, which included TRBV5-6, TRBV5-1 and TRBV20-1. Controls showed significantly higher normalized Chao1 diversity than did multiple sclerosis patients.

Unique-molecular-identifier-tagged TCR beta cDNA libraries were used. The yield from roughly 1 to 10 million T cells was 500,000 or so cDNA molecules in total. TCRdb used MiXCR to reprocess the PCR reads, holding one entry per CDR3 protein. The sample yields some 690,000 distinct CDR3 sequences, roughly 27% seen once. This clonotype was seen a handful of times. Its antigen remains unidentified. The CDR3 is 16 amino acids. Trimming removed 0 bases from V and 2 bases from J, with 12 bases in between. Germline V CDR1 and CDR2: LNHNV, YYDKDF (reference sequence). Specimen: blood. This chain connects TRBV15 to TRBJ2-3, with D perhaps matching TRBD1 (5 bases). The receptor was isolated from a girl aged 5-17 years with multiple sclerosis. The CDR3 loop is CATSRDRRQSTDTQYF. The CDR3 region has the DNA TGTGCCACCAGCAGAGATCGGAGACAGTCCACAGATACGCAGTATTTT.